The clone carrying this T cell receptor (beta chain) was seen more than once but under ten times. This sample is part of a study of Graves' ophthalmopathy and Graves' hyperthyroidism. The wider study: Peripheral blood sampling preceded any treatment and occurred at initial diagnosis.

TCR beta CDR3 amplification used RNA transcripts. First-round RT-PCR relied on HTBI primers, and a second-round multiplex PCR came next. TCRdb passed the multiplex PCR reads through MiXCR, listing each CDR3 protein once. The top ten hold about 40% of the sample, which has almost 750,000 distinct CDR3 sequences, around 40% seen once. Source material: peripheral blood. This TCR was sampled from an adult man with Graves' ophthalmopathy.

CDR3 coding DNA: TGTGCCAGCAGCCCAACCCAAGGGTTCACGAACACTGAAGCTTTCTTT. It encodes CASSPTQGFTNTEAFF. The V and J genes are TRBV11-2 and TRBJ1-1; no clear D gene. CDR1 is SGHAT and CDR2 is FQNNGV in the germline V gene. CDR3 size: 16 residues. The ends were cut back, 5 bases at V and 1 base at J, with 17 bases in the middle.